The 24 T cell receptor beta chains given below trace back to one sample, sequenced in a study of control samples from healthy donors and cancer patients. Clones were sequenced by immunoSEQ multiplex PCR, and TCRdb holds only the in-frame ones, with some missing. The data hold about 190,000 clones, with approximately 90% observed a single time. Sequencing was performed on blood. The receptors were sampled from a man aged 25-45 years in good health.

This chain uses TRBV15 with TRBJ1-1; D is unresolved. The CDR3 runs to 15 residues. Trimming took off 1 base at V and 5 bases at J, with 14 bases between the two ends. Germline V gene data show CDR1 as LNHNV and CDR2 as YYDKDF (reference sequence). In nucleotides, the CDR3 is TGTGCCACCAGCAGAGGCCGGCAAGGCGGGACTGAAGCTTTCTTT. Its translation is CATSRGRQGGTEAFF.

DNA for the CDR3: TGTGCCACCAGTGATGCGGGGGGATTGGAGCCCCAGCATTTT. Translating gives CATSDAGGLEPQHF. V gene TRBV24-1 combines with J gene TRBJ1-5; possible D gene TRBD1, 5 bases. Germline CDR1 is KGHDR and CDR2 is SFDVKD. Trimming cost V 3 bases and J 8 bases, with 13 bases left between them. There are 14 residues in the CDR3.

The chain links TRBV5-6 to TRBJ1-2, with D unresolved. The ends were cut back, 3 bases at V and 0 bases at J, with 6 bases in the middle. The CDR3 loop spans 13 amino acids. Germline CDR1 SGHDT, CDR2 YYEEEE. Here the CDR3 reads CASSSPANYGYTF. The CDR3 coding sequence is TGTGCCAGCAGCTCACCTGCTAACTATGGCTACACCTTC. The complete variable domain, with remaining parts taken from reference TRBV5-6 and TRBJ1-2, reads DAGVTQSPTHLIKTRGQQVTLRCSPKSGHDTVSWYQQALGQGPQFIFQYYEEEERQRGNFPDRFSGHQFPNYSSELNVNALLLGDSALYLCASSSPANYGYTFGSGTRLTVV.

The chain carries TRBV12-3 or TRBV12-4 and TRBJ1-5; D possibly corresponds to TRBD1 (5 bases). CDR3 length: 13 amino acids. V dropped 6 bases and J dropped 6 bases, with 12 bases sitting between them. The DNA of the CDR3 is TGTGCCAGCAGCTGGGGGAACGGTCAGCCCCAGCATTTT. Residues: CASSWGNGQPQHF.

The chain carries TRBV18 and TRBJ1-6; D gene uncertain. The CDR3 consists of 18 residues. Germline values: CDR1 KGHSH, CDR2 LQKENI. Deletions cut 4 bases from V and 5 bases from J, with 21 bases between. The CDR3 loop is CASSRFGAGKENNSPLHF. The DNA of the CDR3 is TGTGCCAGCTCACGATTCGGTGCTGGGAAGGAAAATAATTCACCCCTCCACTTT.

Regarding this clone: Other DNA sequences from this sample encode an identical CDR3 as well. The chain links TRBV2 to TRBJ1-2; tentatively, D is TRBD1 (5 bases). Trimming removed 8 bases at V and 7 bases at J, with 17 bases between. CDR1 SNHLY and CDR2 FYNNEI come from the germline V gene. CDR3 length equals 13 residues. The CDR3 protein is CASVGRGLVGYTF. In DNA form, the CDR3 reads TGTGCCAGCGTGGGTCGGGGACTTGTTGGCTACACCTTC.

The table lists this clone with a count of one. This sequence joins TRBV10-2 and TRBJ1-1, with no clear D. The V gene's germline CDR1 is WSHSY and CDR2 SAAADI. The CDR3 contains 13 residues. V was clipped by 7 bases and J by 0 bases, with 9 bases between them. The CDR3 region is CASTIDVNTEAFF. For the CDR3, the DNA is TGCGCCAGCACCATTGACGTGAACACTGAAGCTTTCTTT.

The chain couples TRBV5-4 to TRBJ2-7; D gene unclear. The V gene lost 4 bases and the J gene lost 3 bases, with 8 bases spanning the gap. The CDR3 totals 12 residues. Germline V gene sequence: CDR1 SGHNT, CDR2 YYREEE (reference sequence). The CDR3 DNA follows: TGTGCCAGCAGCCCGAACAACTACGAGCAGTACTTC. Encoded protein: CASSPNNYEQYF.

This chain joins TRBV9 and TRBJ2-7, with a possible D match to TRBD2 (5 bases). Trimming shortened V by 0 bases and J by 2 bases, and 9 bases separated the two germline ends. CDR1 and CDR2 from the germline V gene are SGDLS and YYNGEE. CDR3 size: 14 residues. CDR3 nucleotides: TGTGCCAGCAGCGTAGGAGGGATCACCTACGAGCAGTACTTC. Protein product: CASSVGGITYEQYF.

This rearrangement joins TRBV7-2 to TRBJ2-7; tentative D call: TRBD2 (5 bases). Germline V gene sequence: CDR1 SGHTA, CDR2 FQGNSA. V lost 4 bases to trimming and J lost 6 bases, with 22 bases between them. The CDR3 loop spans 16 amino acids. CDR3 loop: CASSSTPSWAGGEQYF. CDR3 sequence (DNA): TGTGCCAGCAGCTCGACCCCCTCTTGGGCGGGCGGCGAGCAGTACTTC.

The CDR3 DNA sequence: TGTGCCAGCAGCTTGGGGACATCAAGCTACGAGCAGTACTTC. It codes for CASSLGTSSYEQYF. This sequence joins TRBV5-4 and TRBJ2-7, with D perhaps matching TRBD1 (5 bases). CDR1 is SGHNT, CDR2 YYREEE, per germline (reference sequence). The CDR3 sequence is 14 residues long. V was shortened by 0 bases and J by 3 bases, with 10 bases between the two germline ends.

CDR3 region: CASKGGLGNQPQHF. CDR3 DNA sequence: TGTGCCAGTAAAGGGGGGCTTGGCAATCAGCCCCAGCATTTT. The V and J genes are TRBV19 and TRBJ1-5; the D gene is possibly TRBD1 (6 bases). The germline gives CDR1 LNHDA, CDR2 SQIVND (reference sequence). The CDR3 contains 14 residues. V was pared by 7 bases and J by 2 bases, with 12 bases between.

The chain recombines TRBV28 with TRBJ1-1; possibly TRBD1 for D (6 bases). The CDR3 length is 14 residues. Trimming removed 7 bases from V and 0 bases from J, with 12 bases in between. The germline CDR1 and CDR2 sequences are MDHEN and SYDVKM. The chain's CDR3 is CASTRGGVNTEAFF. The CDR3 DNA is TGTGCCAGCACGAGGGGGGGCGTGAACACTGAAGCTTTCTTT.

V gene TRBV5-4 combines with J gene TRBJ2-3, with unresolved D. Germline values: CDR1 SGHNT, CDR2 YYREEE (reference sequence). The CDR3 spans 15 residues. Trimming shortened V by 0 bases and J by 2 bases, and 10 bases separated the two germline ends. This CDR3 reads CASSLGAAPTDTQYF. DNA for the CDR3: TGTGCCAGCAGCTTGGGGGCCGCCCCCACAGATACGCAGTATTTT.

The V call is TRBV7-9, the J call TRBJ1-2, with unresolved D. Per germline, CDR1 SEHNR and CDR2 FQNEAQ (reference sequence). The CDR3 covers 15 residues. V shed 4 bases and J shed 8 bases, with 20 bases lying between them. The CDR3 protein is CASSSDTVGFGGYTF. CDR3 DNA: TGTGCCAGCAGCTCAGACACCGTGGGGTTCGGGGGCTACACCTTC.

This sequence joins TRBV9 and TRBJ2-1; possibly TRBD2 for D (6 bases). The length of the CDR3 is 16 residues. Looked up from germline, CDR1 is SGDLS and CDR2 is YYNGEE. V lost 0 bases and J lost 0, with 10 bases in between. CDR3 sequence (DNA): TGTGCCAGCAGCGTAGAAGGGCGGGGCTCCTACAATGAGCAGTTCTTC. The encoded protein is CASSVEGRGSYNEQFF.

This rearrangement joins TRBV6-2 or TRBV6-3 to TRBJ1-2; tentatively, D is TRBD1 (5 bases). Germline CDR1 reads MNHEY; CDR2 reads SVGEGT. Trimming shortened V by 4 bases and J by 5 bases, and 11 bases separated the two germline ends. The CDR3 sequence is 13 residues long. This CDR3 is CASSSGRGYGYTF. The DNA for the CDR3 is TGTGCCAGCAGTTCGGGACGGGGTTATGGCTACACCTTC.

CDR3 sequence: CASSLTGANYGYTF. CDR3 DNA: TGTGCCAGCAGCTTGACAGGAGCTAACTATGGCTACACCTTC. V usage is TRBV11-2 and J usage is TRBJ1-2, with D maybe TRBD1 (6 bases). V gave up 3 bases and J gave up 0 bases, with 8 bases separating them. The CDR3 loop spans 14 amino acids. Germline V CDR1 and CDR2: SGHAT, FQNNGV. The full variable domain, in which reference TRBV11-2 and TRBJ1-2 provide the parts outside the CDR3, is EAGVAQSPRYKIIEKRQSVAFWCNPISGHATLYWYQQILGQGPKLLIQFQNNGVVDDSQLPKDRFSAERLKGVDSTLKIQPAKLEDSAVYLCASSLTGANYGYTFGSGTRLTVV.

CDR3 nucleotides: TGTGCCACCAGCAGAGGGGACCTAGCTAACTATGGCTACACCTTC. This encodes CATSRGDLANYGYTF. J is TRBJ1-2 and V is TRBV15; the D gene is possibly TRBD1 (5 bases). Trimming removed 1 base at V and 0 bases at J, with 9 bases between. The germline CDR1 and CDR2 sequences are LNHNV and YYDKDF (reference sequence). CDR3 size: 15 residues.

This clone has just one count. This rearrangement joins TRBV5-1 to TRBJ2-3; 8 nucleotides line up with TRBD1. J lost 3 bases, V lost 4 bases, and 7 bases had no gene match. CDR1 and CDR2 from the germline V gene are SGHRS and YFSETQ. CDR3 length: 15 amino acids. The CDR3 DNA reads TGCGCCAGCAGCCTATCCGACAGGGGAACAGATACGCAGTATTTT. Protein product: CASSLSDRGTDTQYF.

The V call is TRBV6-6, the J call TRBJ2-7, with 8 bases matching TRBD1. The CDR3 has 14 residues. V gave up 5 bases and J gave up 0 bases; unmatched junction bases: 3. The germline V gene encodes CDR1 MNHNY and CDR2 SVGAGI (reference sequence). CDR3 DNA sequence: TGTGCCAGCAGTCGACAGGGGCTCTCCTACGAGCAGTACTTC. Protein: CASSRQGLSYEQYF.

CDR3 nucleotide sequence: TGTGCCAGCAGCCCCTATGTCAGCTCTGGAAACACCATATATTTT. Protein product: CASSPYVSSGNTIYF. The genes are TRBV7-9 and TRBJ1-3; D unresolved. Germline CDR1 SEHNR, CDR2 FQNEAQ (reference sequence). This CDR3 has 15 amino acids. V lost 5 bases, J lost 0 bases, and 11 bases lay in between.

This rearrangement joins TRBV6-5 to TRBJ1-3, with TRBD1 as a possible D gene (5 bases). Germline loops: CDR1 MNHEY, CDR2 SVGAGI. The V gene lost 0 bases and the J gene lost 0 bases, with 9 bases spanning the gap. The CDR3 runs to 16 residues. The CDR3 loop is CASSYSRDHSGNTIYF. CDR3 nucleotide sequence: TGTGCCAGCAGTTACTCCAGGGATCACTCTGGAAACACCATATATTTT.

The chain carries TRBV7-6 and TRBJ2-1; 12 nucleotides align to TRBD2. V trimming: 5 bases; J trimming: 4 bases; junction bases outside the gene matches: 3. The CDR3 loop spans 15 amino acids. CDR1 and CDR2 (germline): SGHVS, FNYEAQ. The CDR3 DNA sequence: TGTGCCAGCAGCCTGACTAGCGGGGGTTACAATGAGCAGTTCTTC. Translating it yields CASSLTSGGYNEQFF.